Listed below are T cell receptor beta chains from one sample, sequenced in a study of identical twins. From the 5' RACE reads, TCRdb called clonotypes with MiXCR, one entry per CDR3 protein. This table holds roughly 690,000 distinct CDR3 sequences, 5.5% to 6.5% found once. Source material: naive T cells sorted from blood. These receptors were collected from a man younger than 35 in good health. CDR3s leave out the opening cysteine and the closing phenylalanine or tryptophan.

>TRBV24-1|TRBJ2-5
ATSDLRTQY
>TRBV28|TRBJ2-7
ASRAPGTSRYEQY
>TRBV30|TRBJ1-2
AWTPLGAGGYT
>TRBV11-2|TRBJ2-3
ASSQSLADTQY
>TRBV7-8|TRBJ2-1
ASSFGTSGSFYNEQF
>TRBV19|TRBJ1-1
ASRGTEAF
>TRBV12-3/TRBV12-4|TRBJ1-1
ASSPREADAF
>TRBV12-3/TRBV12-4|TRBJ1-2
ASSDRGLPRRGYT
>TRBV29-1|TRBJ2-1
SVNPHNEQF
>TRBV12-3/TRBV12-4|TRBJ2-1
ASSPDKNNEQF
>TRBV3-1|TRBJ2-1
ASSPMSGGVNEQF
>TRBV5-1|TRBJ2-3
ASQLETSTDTQY
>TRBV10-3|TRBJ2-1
AIEGLNNEQF
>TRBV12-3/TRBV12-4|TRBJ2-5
ASRAGTVQETQC
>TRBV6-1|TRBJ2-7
ASTSSPGGAYEQY
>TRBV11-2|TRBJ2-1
ASSFVSSSYNEQF
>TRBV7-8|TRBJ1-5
ASSLRGGSQPQH
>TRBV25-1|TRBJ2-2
ASSEEGRSVPGELF
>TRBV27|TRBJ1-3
ASSLSWSSGNTIY
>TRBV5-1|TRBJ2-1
ASSSGPVVSEQF
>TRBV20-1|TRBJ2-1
SAPAGTRVGDEQF
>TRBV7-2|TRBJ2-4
ASSLPGLNIQY
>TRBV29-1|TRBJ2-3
SGGQGEDTQY
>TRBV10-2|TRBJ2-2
ASKAPGLNSGELF
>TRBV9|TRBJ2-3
ASSPAGDLTDTQY
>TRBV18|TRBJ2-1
ASSPNFAGGPDEQF
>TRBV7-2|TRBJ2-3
ASSLKRTQY
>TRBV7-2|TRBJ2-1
ASSLPSGNYNEQF
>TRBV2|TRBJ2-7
ASSEGGSRY
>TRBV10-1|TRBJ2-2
ASSVTSRGTGELF
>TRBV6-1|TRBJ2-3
ASRSLAGVRTDTQY
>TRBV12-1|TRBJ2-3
ASSFAYCGPTSGFNTQY